A selection of T cell receptor beta chains follows, all from one sample in a study of control samples from healthy donors and cancer patients. Sequenced by immunoSEQ multiplex PCR; TCRdb stores in-frame clones only, minus some. The sample shows 60,000 to 75,000 clones, approximately 85% of them seen only once. Sample: blood. The receptors were gathered from a man aged 40-49 years in good health. Both conserved end residues are part of each CDR3. Rows may omit the clone size; those that give it use once, few, many or a size class.

TRBV6-2/TRBV6-3,NA,TRBJ1-1,CASSRKPGDRGTEAFF
TRBV7-2,NA,TRBJ1-1,CASSLSQNTEAFF
TRBV30,NA,TRBJ2-6,CAWSLSGANVLTF
TRBV28,NA,TRBJ1-5,CASSLYRTGSQPQHF
TRBV6-5,NA,TRBJ1-5,CASIGQTSNQPQHF
TRBV24-1,NA,TRBJ1-4,CATVAWQGLERATNEKLFF
TRBV6-4,NA,TRBJ2-1,CASSVTRSNEQFF
TRBV10-3,NA,TRBJ2-1,CAISRTSESYNEQFF
TRBV6-5,NA,TRBJ2-3,CASSWSQGADTQYF
TRBV7-2,NA,TRBJ1-6,CASSFQRGTANSPLHF
TRBV2,once,TRBJ1-1,CASYARRAARNRNEFFF
TRBV2,NA,TRBJ1-4,CASSDANPGEKLFF
TRBV6-2/TRBV6-3,medium-sized,TRBJ2-1,CASSYETGGNEQFF